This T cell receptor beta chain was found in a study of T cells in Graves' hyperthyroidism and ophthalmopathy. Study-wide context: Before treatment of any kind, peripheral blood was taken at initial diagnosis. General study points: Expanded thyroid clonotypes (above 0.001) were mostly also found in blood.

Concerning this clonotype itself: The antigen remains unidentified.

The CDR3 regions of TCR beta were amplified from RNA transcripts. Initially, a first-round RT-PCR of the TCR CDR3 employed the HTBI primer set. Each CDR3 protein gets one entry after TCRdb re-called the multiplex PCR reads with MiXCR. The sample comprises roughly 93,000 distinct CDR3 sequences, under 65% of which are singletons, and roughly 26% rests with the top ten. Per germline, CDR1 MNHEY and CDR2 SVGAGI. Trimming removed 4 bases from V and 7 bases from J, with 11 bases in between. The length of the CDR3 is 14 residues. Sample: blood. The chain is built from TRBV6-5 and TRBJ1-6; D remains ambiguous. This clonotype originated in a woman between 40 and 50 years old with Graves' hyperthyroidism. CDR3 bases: TGTGCCAGCAGTTCACTTGGGCGGAATTCACCCCTCCACTTT. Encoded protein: CASSSLGRNSPLHF.